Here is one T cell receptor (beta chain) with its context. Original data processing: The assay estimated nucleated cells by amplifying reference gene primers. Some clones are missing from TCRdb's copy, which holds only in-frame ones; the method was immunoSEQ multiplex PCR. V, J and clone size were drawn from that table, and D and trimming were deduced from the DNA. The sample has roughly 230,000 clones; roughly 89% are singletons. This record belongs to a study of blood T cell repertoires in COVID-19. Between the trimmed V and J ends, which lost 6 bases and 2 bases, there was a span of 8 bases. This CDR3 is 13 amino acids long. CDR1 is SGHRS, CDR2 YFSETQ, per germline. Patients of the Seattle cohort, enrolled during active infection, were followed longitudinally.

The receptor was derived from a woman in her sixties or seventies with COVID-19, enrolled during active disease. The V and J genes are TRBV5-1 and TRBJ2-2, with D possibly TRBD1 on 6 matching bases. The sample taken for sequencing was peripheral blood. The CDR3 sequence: CASMTGNTGELFF. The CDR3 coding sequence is TGCGCCAGCATGACAGGAAACACCGGGGAGCTGTTTTTT.